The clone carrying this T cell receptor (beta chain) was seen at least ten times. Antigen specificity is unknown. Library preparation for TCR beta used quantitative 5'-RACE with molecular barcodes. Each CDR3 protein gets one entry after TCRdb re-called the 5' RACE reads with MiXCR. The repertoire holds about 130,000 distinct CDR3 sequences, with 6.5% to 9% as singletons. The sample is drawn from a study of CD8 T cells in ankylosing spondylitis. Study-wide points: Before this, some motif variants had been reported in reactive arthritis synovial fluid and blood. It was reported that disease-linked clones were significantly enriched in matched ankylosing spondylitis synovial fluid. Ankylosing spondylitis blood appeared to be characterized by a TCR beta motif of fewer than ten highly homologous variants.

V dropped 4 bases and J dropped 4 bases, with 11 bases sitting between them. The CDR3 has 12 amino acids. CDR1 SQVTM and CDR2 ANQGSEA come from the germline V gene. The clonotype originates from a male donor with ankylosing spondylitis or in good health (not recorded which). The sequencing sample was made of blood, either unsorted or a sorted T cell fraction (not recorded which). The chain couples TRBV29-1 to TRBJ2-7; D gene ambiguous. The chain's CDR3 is CSVGDEQYEQYF. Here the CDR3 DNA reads TGCAGCGTTGGTGATGAGCAGTACGAGCAGTACTTC.